In this sample, the clone carrying this TCR beta chain turned up many times. Its antigen is not identified. The source of the sample is a study of metastatic and nonmetastatic thyroid tumors. Overall study context: Malignant and benign thyroid patients had repertoires compared in peripheral blood and tumor or nodule tissue.

CDR3 length: 13 residues. The germline V gene has CDR1 MNHEY and CDR2 SVGEGT. Losses at the gene ends were 8 bases for V and 6 bases for J; bases not matched to a gene: 8. General study points: For both blood and tumor, malignant thyroid tumors reportedly showed significantly higher TCR beta diversity than benign nodules did.

Every patient was untreated before thyroid surgery. TCRdb used MiXCR to call clones anew from the PCR reads. The sample lists 30,000 to 35,000 clones; roughly 30% were seen once. The chain is built from TRBV6-2 or TRBV6-3 and TRBJ1-2; 8 bases are a match to TRBD1. Material for sequencing was blood. The source of this sequence is a female donor with papillary thyroid cancer or a benign thyroid nodule (not recorded which). Some clones in this sample may be carry-over from other donors' samples. The CDR3 region has the DNA TGTGCCAGCGACAGGGGCTCCAGAGATGGCTACACCTTC. Translating gives CASDRGSRDGYTF.